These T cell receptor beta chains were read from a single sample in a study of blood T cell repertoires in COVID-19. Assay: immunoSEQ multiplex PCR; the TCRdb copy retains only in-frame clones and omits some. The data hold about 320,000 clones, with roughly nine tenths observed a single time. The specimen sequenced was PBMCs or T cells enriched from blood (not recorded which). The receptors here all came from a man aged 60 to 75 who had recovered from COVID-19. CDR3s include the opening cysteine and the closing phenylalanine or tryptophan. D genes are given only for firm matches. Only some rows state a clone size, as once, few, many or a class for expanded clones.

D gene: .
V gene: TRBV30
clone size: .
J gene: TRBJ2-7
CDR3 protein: CAWSVSATYEQYF
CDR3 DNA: TGTGCCTGGAGTGTATCTGCCACTTACGAGCAGTACTTC

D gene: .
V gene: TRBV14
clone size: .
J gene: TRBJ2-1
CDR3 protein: CASSQDDRIRFRDFYNEQFF
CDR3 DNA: TGTGCCAGCAGCCAAGATGATCGGATCCGATTTCGGGACTTTTACAATGAGCAGTTCTTC

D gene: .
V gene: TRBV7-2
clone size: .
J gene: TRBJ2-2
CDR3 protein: CASSSRNTGELFF
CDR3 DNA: TGTGCCAGCAGCTCTAGAAACACCGGGGAGCTGTTTTTT

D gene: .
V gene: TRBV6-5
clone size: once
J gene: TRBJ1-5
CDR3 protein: CASRTGNNQPQHF
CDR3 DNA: TGTGCCAGCAGAACAGGGAACAATCAGCCCCAGCATTTT

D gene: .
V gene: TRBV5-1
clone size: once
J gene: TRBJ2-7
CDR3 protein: CASSHNNNRYEQYF
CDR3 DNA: TGCGCCAGCAGCCACAATAACAATCGCTACGAGCAGTACTTC

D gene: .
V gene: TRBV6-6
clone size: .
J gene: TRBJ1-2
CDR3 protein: CASSTAGGANYGYTF
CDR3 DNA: TGTGCCAGCAGTACCGCCGGGGGAGCTAACTATGGCTACACCTTC

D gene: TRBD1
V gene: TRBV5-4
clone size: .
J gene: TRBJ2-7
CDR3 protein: CASSLPGQGFYEQYF
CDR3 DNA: TGTGCCAGCAGCTTACCTGGACAGGGGTTCTACGAGCAGTACTTC

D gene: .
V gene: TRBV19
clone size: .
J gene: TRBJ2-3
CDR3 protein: CASNRYHTDTQYF
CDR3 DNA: TGTGCCAGTAACCGCTACCACACAGATACGCAGTATTTT

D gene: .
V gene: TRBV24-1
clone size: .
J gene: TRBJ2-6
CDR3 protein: CATSDPTGNGANVLTF
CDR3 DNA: TGTGCCACCAGTGACCCGACAGGTAATGGGGCCAACGTCCTGACTTTC

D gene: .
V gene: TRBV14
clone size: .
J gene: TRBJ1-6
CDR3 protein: CASSPFLGVSAPLHF
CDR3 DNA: TGTGCCAGCAGCCCGTTTCTCGGGGTTTCGGCACCCCTCCACTTT

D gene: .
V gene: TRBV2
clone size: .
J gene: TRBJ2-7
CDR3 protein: CASGDWRETSYEQYF
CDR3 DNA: TGTGCCAGCGGGGACTGGCGGGAAACATCCTACGAGCAGTACTTC

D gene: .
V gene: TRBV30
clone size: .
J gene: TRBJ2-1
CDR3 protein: CAWSVFGNEQFF
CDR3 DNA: TGTGCCTGGAGTGTCTTCGGCAATGAGCAGTTCTTC

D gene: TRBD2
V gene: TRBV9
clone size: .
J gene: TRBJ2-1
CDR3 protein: CASSGPGLAGGLISSNEQFF
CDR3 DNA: TGTGCCAGCAGCGGACCAGGACTAGCGGGAGGGCTAATCTCTAGCAATGAGCAGTTCTTC

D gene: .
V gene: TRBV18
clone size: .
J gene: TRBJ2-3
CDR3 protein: CASSTGWDTQYF
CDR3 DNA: TGTGCCAGCTCAACAGGGTGGGATACGCAGTATTTT

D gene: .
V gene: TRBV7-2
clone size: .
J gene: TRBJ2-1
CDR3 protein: CASSPGLRFNEQFF
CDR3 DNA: TGTGCCAGCAGTCCAGGGCTCCGGTTCAATGAGCAGTTCTTC

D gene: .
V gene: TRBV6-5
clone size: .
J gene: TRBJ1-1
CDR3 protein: CASSYEQGSSEAFF
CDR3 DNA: TGTGCCAGCAGTTATGAACAGGGTTCTAGTGAAGCTTTCTTT

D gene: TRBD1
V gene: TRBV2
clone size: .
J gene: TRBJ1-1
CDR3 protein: CASKRQGIMNTEAFF
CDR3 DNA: TGTGCCAGCAAAAGACAGGGGATTATGAACACTGAAGCTTTCTTT

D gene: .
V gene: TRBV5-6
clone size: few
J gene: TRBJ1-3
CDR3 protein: CASSLGGRVARNTIYF
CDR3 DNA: TGTGCCAGCAGCTTGGGGGGCCGAGTAGCACGAAACACCATATATTTT

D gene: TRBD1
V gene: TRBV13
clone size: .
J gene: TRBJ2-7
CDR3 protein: CASSSRPPGQGKYLGAYEQYF
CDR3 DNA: TGTGCCAGCAGCTCCCGCCCACCGGGACAGGGTAAGTACCTAGGGGCCTACGAGCAGTACTTC

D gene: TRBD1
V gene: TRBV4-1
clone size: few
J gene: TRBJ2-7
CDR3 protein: CASSPPGQGAYEQYF
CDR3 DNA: TGCGCCAGCAGCCCACCGGGACAGGGGGCCTACGAGCAGTACTTC

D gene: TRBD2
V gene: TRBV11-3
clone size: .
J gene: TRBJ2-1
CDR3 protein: CASSLGVAGGKNNEQFF
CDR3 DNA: TGTGCCAGCAGCTTAGGGGTAGCGGGAGGGAAAAACAATGAGCAGTTCTTC

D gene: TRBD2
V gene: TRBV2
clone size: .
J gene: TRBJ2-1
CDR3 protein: CASSGRSGGASNEQFF
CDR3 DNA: TGTGCCAGCAGTGGGCGGAGCGGGGGGGCGAGTAATGAGCAGTTCTTC

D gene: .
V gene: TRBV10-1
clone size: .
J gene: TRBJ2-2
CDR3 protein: CASSEVASSNTGELFF
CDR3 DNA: TGCGCCAGCAGTGAGGTTGCCAGTTCGAACACCGGGGAGCTGTTTTTT

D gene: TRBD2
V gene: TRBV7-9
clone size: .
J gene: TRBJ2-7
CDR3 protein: CASSHGNFTGLVVYEQYF
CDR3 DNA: TGTGCCAGCAGCCACGGCAACTTTACGGGACTAGTGGTCTACGAGCAGTACTTC

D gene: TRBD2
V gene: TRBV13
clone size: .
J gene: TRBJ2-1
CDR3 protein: CASSLRTSGNYNEQFF
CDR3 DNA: TGTGCCAGCAGCTTAAGGACTAGCGGGAACTACAATGAGCAGTTCTTC

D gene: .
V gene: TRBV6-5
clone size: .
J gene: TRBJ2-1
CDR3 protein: CASRLAGEQFF
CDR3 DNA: TGTGCCAGCCGGCTAGCTGGTGAGCAGTTCTTC

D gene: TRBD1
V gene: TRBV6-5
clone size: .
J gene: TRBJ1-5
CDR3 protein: CASSPGTGNQPQHF
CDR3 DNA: TGTGCCAGCAGTCCCGGGACAGGCAATCAGCCCCAGCATTTT

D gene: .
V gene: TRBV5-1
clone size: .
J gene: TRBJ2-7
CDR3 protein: CASSSTGEVTREQYF
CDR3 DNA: TGCGCCAGCAGCTCCACAGGTGAGGTGACACGCGAGCAGTACTTC

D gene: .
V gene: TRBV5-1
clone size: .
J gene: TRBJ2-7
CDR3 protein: CASSAGGMIYEQYF
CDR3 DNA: TGCGCCAGCAGCGCGGGCGGGATGATCTACGAGCAGTACTTC

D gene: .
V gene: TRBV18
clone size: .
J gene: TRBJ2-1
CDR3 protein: CASSPGVYKGLAEQFF
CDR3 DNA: TGTGCCAGCTCACCAGGAGTTTATAAGGGGCTCGCTGAGCAGTTCTTC

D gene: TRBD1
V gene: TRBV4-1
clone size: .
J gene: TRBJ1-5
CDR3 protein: CASSRGKSGQMNNQPQHF
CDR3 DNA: TGCGCCAGCAGCCGAGGAAAATCGGGACAGATGAACAATCAGCCCCAGCATTTT

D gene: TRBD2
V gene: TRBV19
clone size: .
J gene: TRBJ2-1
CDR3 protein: CASSISGTSGYNEQFF
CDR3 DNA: TGTGCCAGTAGTATCTCCGGGACTAGCGGATACAATGAGCAGTTCTTC

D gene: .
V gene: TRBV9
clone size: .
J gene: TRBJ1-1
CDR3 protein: CASSVGPEVGEAFF
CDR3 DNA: TGTGCCAGCAGCGTAGGGCCTGAGGTAGGAGAAGCTTTCTTT

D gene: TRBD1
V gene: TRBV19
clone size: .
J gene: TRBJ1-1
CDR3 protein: CASSNLGTGGTEAFF
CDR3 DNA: TGTGCCAGTAGTAACCTGGGGACAGGGGGCACTGAAGCTTTCTTT

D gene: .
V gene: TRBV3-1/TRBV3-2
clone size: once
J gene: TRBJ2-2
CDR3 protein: CASSQGRANTGELFF
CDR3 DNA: TGTGCCAGCAGCCAGGGCAGGGCGAACACCGGGGAGCTGTTTTTT

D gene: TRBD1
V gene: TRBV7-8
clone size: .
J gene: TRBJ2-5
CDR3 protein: CASNPRRDRLETQYF
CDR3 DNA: TGTGCCAGCAACCCCCGCCGGGACAGGTTGGAGACCCAGTACTTC

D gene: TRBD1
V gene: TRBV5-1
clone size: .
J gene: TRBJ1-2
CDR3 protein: CASSLDRGIGYTF
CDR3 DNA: TGCGCCAGCAGCTTGGACAGGGGGATTGGCTACACCTTC

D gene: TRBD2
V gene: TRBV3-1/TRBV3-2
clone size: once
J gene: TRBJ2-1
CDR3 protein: CASSQPLAGGLREQFF
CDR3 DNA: TGTGCCAGCAGCCAACCGCTAGCGGGAGGGCTTCGGGAGCAGTTCTTC

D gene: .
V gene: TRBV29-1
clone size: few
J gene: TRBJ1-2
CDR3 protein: CSAGGGDMNYGYTF
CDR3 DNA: TGCAGCGCTGGGGGAGGCGATATGAACTATGGCTACACCTTC

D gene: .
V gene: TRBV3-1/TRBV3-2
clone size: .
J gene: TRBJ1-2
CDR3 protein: CASSQPDSSGYTF
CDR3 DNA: TGTGCCAGCAGCCAACCCGACAGTAGTGGCTACACCTTC

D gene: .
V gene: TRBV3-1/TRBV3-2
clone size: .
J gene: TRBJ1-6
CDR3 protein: CASSQYTQDFPLYNSPLHF
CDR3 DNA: TGTGCCAGCAGCCAGTACACCCAGGACTTCCCGCTCTATAATTCACCCCTCCACTTT

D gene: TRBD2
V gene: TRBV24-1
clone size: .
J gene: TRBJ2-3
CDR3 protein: CATMPSGSSTQYF
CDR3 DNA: TGTGCCACCATGCCTAGCGGGAGTAGTACGCAGTATTTT

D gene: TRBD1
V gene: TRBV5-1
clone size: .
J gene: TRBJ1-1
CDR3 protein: CASRQTGGAEAFF
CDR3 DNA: TGCGCCAGTCGACAGACAGGGGGCGCCGAAGCTTTCTTT

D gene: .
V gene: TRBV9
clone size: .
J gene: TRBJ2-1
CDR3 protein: CASSVGGLYNEQFF
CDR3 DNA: TGTGCCAGCAGCGTGGGCGGGCTCTACAATGAGCAGTTCTTC

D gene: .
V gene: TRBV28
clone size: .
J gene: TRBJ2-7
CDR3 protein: CASSFTISYEQYF
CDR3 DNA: TGTGCCAGCAGTTTTACAATCTCCTACGAGCAGTACTTC

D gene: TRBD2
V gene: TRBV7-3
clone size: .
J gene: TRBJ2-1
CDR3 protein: CASSLLRSSGINEQFF
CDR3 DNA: TGTGCCAGCAGCTTATTGAGGTCTAGCGGGATAAATGAGCAGTTCTTC

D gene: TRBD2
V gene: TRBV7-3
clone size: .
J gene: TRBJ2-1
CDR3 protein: CASSSALAGGRNEQFF
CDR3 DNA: TGTGCCAGCAGCTCCGCTTTAGCGGGGGGAAGGAATGAGCAGTTCTTC

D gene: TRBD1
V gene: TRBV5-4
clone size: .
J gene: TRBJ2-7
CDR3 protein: CASSGGQESYEQYF
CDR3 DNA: TGTGCCAGCAGCGGAGGACAGGAGTCCTACGAGCAGTACTTC

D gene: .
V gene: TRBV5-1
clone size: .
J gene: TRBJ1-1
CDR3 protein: CASSFQRVMLTEAFF
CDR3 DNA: TGCGCCAGCAGCTTTCAGCGGGTTATGCTCACTGAAGCTTTCTTT

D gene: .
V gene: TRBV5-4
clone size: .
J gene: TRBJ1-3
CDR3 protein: CASSLETGRGNTIYF
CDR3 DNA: TGTGCCAGCAGCTTGGAAACAGGGAGAGGAAACACCATATATTTT

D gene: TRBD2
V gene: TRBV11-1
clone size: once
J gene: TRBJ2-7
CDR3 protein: CASSGEGAEQYF
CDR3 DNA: TGTGCCAGCAGCGGGGAGGGCGCCGAGCAGTACTTC

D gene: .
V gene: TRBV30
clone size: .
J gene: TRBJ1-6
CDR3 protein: CAWSVAGNSPLHF
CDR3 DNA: TGTGCCTGGAGTGTGGCGGGTAATTCACCCCTCCACTTT